Here is one T cell receptor (beta chain) with its context. The CDR3 spans 17 residues. Germline lookup yields CDR1 SEHNR and CDR2 FQNEAQ (reference sequence). V shed 8 bases, J shed 1 base, and the junction held 12 bases outside the gene matches. The data were produced by immunoSEQ multiplex PCR, yet TCRdb's version contains in-frame clones alone and is incomplete. In the table there are 250,000 to 300,000 clones, 88% of which are singletons. The sample belongs to a study of blood T cell repertoires in COVID-19. Whole-study context: The analysed material was cDNA or gDNA that came from T cells, B-cell-depleted T cells, or PBMCs.

Followed longitudinally, the Seattle patients had been enrolled during active infection. Sequenced: peripheral blood. The chain is built from TRBV7-9 and TRBJ2-7; 12 nucleotides match TRBD2. The clonotype was recovered from a woman in her sixties or seventies with COVID-19, enrolled during active disease. Here the CDR3 reads CASRLAGEDSPSYEQYF. DNA for the CDR3: TGTGCCAGCCGACTAGCGGGAGAAGACTCCCCATCCTACGAGCAGTACTTC.